The 9 T cell receptor beta chains given below trace back to one sample, sequenced in a study of blood T cell repertoires in COVID-19. Some clones are missing from TCRdb's copy, which holds only in-frame ones; the method was immunoSEQ multiplex PCR. The sample lists approximately 220,000 clones, 65% to 85% occurring once. Specimen: peripheral blood. Every receptor here comes from a woman in her forties or fifties with acute or convalescent COVID-19.

This clone was counted a single time. The genes are TRBV20-1 and TRBJ2-5, with 10 bases matching TRBD2. With V trimmed by 3 bases and J by 2 bases, 3 bases remained unmatched. Germline V gene data show CDR1 as DFQATT and CDR2 as SNEGSKA (reference sequence). The CDR3 has 14 amino acids. In nucleotides, the CDR3 is TGCAGTGCTAGTACGACTAGCGGGCAAGAGACCCAGTACTTC. Protein sequence: CSASTTSGQETQYF.

This clone was detected once. The chain recombines TRBV15 with TRBJ2-2; 8 bases match TRBD1. This CDR3 comprises 17 residues. With 1 base clipped from V and 0 bases from J, the junction kept 4 bases outside the gene matches. The germline gives CDR1 LNHNV, CDR2 YYDKDF (reference sequence). Here the CDR3 reads CATSRGQGAANTGELFF. CDR3 in DNA: TGTGCCACCAGCAGAGGGCAGGGGGCAGCGAACACCGGGGAGCTGTTTTTT. The full variable domain, its missing parts supplied by reference TRBV15 and TRBJ2-2, is DAMVIQNPRYQVTQFGKPVTLSCSQTLNHNVMYWYQQKSSQAPKLLFHYYDKDFNNEADTPDNFQSRRPNTSFCFLDIRSPGLGDTAMYLCATSRGQGAANTGELFFGEGSRLTVL.

The gene calls are TRBV14 and TRBJ1-1; D remains ambiguous. The CDR3 runs 13 residues. Trimming stripped 4 bases from V and 5 bases from J, with 11 bases between. Looked up from germline, CDR1 is SGHDN and CDR2 is FVKESK. As DNA, the CDR3 is TGTGCCAGCAGCCCTTTGAGGCGAACTGAAGCTTTCTTT. It codes for CASSPLRRTEAFF.

This clone was detected once. The genes are TRBV27 and TRBJ2-1, with 10 bases lining up with TRBD1. The CDR3 runs 15 residues. V dropped 4 bases and J dropped 5; count of bases not matched to a gene: 5. Germline V gene data show CDR1 as MNHEY and CDR2 as SMNVEV (reference sequence). For the CDR3, the DNA is TGTGCCAGCAGTTGGGACAGGGGACCAAACAATGAGCAGTTCTTC. Translation: CASSWDRGPNNEQFF.

This sequence joins TRBV7-8 and TRBJ2-2, with TRBD1 as a possible D gene (6 bases). The V end lost 5 bases, the J end lost 9 bases, and 19 bases lay between the germline ends. CDR1 is SGHVS and CDR2 is FQNEAQ in the germline V gene. This CDR3 spans 15 amino acids. The CDR3 protein is CASSPGPHRDRELFF. CDR3 coding DNA: TGTGCCAGCAGCCCAGGGCCCCACCGGGACAGGGAGCTGTTTTTT.

This clone was seen more than once but under ten times. The sample has other DNA sequences that encode this CDR3 too. The V and J genes are TRBV5-1 and TRBJ1-1; D unclear. The CDR3 sequence is 13 residues long. CDR1 and CDR2 from the germline V gene are SGHRS and YFSETQ. V was cut by 0 bases and J by 1 base, with 4 bases left in between. For the CDR3, the DNA is TGCGCCAGCAGCTTGGACACGAACACTGAAGCTTTCTTT. Translated, it gives CASSLDTNTEAFF. Full variable domain (rest looked up from reference TRBV5-1 and TRBJ1-1): KAGVTQTPRYLIKTRGQQVTLSCSPISGHRSVSWYQQTPGQGLQFLFEYFSETQRNKGNFPGRFSGRQFSNSRSEMNVSTLELGDSALYLCASSLDTNTEAFFGQGTRLTVV.

The chain carries TRBV5-1 and TRBJ2-5; 9 bases agree with TRBD2. This CDR3 spans 13 amino acids. V dropped 4 bases and J dropped 4; count of bases not matched to a gene: 2. Germline CDR1 is SGHRS and CDR2 is YFSETQ. In nucleotides, the CDR3 is TGCGCCAGCAGCCTTAGCGGGAGAGAGACCCAGTACTTC. Translated: CASSLSGRETQYF.

This chain links TRBV7-9 with TRBJ1-4, with no clear D. V lost 4 bases and J lost 1, with 10 bases in between. Germline CDR1 reads SEHNR; CDR2 reads FQNEAQ (reference sequence). This CDR3 comprises 15 residues. CDR3 loop: CASSSYSRTNEKLFF. The CDR3 DNA reads as TGTGCCAGCAGCTCCTACAGCCGAACTAATGAAAAACTGTTTTTT.

V is TRBV7-9 and J is TRBJ2-7; tentatively, D is TRBD1 (5 bases). The V gene lost 5 bases and the J gene lost 1 base, with 15 bases spanning the gap. The germline V gene encodes CDR1 SEHNR and CDR2 FQNEAQ (reference sequence). The CDR3 contains 15 residues. The CDR3 DNA follows: TGTGCCAGCAGCCCCGGGTGGGGCTGGTCCTACGAGCAGTACTTC. Residues: CASSPGWGWSYEQYF.